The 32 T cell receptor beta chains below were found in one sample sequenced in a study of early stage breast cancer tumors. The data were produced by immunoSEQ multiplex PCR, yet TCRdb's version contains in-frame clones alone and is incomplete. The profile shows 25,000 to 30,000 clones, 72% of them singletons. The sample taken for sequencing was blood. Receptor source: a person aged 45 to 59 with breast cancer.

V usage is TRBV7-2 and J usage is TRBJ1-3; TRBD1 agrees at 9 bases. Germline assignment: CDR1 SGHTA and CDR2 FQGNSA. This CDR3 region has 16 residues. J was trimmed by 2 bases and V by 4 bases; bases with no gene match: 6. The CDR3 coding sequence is TGTGCCAGCAGCTGGGGGGGGACAGGGCCTGGAAACACCATATATTTT. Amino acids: CASSWGGTGPGNTIYF.

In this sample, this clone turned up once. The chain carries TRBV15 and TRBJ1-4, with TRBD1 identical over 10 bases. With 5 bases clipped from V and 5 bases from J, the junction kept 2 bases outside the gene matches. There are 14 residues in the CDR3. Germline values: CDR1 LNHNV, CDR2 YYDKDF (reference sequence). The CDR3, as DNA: TGTGCCACCAGCTGGGGACAGGGGAATGAAAAACTGTTTTTT. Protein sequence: CATSWGQGNEKLFF.

The CDR3 nucleotides are TGTGCCAGCAGACCTTCGAACCACCCCTATGAGCAGTTCTTC. This codes for CASRPSNHPYEQFF. The chain combines TRBV5-4 with TRBJ2-1; D gene ambiguous. The V gene's germline CDR1 is SGHNT and CDR2 YYREEE (reference sequence). The V gene lost 5 bases and the J gene lost 8 bases, with 17 bases spanning the gap. The CDR3 has 14 amino acids.

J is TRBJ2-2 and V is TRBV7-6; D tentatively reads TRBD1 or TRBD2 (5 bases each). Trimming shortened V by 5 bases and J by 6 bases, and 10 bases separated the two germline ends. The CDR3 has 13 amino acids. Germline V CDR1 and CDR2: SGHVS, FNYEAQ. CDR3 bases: TGTGCCAGCAGCCACGGGGCCGCCGGGGAGCTGTTTTTT. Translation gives CASSHGAAGELFF. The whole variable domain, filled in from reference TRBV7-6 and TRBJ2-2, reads GAGVSQSPRYKVTKRGQDVALRCDPISGHVSLYWYRQALGQGPEFLTYFNYEAQQDKSGLPNDRFSAERPEGSISTLTIQRTEQRDSAMYRCASSHGAAGELFFGEGSRLTVL.

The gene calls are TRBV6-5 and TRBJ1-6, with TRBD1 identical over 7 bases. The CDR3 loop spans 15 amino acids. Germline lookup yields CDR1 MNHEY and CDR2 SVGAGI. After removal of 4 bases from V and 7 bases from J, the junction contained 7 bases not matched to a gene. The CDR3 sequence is CASSFQDRPNSPLHF. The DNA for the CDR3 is TGTGCCAGCAGTTTTCAGGACAGGCCGAATTCACCCCTCCACTTT.

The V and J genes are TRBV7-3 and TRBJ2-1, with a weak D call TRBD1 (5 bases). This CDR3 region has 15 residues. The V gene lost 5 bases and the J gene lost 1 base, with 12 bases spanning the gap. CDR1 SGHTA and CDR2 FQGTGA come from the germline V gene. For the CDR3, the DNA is TGTGCCAGCAGCGTACAGGCCGCGTCCTACAATGAGCAGTTCTTC. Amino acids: CASSVQAASYNEQFF.

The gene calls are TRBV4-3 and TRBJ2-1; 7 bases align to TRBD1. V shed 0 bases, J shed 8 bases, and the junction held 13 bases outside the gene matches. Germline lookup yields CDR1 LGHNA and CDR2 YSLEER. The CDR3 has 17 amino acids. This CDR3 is CASSQDLGNRGRDEQFF. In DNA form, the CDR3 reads TGCGCCAGCAGCCAAGATCTGGGAAACAGGGGCAGGGATGAGCAGTTCTTC.

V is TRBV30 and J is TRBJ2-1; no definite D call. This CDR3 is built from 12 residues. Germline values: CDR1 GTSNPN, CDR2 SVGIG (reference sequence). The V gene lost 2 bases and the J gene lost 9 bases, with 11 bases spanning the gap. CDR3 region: CAWSKSGIEQFF. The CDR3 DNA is TGTGCCTGGAGTAAGTCTGGGATTGAGCAGTTCTTC.

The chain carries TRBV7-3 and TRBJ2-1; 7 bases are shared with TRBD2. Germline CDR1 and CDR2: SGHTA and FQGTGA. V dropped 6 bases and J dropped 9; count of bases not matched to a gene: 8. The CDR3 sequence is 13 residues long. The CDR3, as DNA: TGTGCCAGCAGTCGACTAGCCTACGGTGAGCAGTTCTTC. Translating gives CASSRLAYGEQFF. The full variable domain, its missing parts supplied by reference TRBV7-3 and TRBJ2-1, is GAGVSQTPSNKVTEKGKYVELRCDPISGHTALYWYRQSLGQGPEFLIYFQGTGAADDSGLPNDRFFAVRPEGSVSTLKIQRTERGDSAVYLCASSRLAYGEQFFGPGTRLTVL.

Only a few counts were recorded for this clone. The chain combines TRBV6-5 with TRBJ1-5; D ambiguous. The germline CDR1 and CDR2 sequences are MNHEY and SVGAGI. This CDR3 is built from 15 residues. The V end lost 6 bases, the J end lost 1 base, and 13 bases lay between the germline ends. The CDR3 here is CASSRMGRSNQPQHF. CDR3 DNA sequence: TGTGCCAGCAGCCGGATGGGGAGAAGCAATCAGCCCCAGCATTTT.

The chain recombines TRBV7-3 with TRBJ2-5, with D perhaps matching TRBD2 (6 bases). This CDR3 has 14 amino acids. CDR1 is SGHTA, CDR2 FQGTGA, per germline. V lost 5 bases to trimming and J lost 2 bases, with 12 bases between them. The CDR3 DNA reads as TGTGCCAGCAGCCCGCGGGACGGGCAAGAGACCCAGTACTTC. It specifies CASSPRDGQETQYF.

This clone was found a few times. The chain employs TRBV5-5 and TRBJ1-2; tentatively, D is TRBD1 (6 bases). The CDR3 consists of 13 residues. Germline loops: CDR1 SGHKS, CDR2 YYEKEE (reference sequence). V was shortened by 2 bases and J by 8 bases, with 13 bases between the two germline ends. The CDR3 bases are TGTGCCAGCAGCTTCCCCCAAGGGGGGGGCTACACCTTC. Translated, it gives CASSFPQGGGYTF.

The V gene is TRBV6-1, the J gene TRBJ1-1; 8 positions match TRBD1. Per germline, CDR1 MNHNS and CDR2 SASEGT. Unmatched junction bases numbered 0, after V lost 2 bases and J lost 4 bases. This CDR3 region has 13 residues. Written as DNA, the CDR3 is TGTGCCAGCAGTGAACAGGGGGCCACTGAAGCTTTCTTT. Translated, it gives CASSEQGATEAFF.

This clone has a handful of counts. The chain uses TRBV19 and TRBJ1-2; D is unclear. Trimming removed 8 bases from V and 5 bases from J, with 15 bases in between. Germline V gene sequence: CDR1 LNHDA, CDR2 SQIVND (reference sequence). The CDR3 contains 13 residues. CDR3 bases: TGTGCCAGTGAAGGAAAATCGGGATATGGCTACACCTTC. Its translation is CASEGKSGYGYTF.

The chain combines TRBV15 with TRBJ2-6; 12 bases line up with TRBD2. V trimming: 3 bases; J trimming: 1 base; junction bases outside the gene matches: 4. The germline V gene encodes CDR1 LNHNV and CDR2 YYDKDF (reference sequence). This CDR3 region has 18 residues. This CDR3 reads CATSREGLAGSGANVLTF. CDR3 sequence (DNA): TGTGCCACCAGCAGGGAGGGACTAGCGGGTTCTGGGGCCAACGTCCTGACTTTC. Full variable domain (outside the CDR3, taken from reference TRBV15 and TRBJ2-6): DAMVIQNPRYQVTQFGKPVTLSCSQTLNHNVMYWYQQKSSQAPKLLFHYYDKDFNNEADTPDNFQSRRPNTSFCFLDIRSPGLGDTAMYLCATSREGLAGSGANVLTFGAGSRLTVL.

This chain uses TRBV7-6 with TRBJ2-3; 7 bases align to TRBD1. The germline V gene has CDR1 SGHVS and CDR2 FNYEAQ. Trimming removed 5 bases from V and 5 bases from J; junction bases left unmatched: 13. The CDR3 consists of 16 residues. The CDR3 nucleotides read TGTGCCAGCAGCGAAGGCTCCGGGACAGTAGGAGATACGCAGTATTTT. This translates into CASSEGSGTVGDTQYF.

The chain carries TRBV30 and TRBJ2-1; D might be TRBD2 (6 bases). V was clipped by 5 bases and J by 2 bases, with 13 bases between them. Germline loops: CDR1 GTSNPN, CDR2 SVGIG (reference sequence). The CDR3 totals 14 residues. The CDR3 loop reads CAWHRETPYNEQFF. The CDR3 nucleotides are TGTGCCTGGCACCGGGAGACGCCCTACAATGAGCAGTTCTTC.

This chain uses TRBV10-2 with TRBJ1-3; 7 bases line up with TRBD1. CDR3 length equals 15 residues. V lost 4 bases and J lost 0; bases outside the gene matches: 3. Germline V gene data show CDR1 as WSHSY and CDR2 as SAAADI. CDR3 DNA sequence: TGCGCCAGCAGTGTAGGGGACAGCTCTGGAAACACCATATATTTT. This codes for CASSVGDSSGNTIYF.

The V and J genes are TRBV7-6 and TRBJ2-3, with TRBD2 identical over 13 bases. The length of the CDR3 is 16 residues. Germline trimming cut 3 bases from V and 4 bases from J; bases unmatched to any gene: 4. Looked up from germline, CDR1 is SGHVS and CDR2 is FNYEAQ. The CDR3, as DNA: TGTGCCAGCAGCTTGGGGACTAGCGGGATGGCAGATACGCAGTATTTT. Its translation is CASSLGTSGMADTQYF.

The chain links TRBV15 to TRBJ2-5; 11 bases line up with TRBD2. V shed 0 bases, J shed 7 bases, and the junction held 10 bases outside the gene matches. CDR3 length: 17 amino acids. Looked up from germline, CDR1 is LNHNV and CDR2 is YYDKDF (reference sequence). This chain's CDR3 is CATSREGLAVVQSTQYF. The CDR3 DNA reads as TGTGCCACCAGCAGAGAGGGACTAGCGGTGGTTCAATCGACCCAGTACTTC. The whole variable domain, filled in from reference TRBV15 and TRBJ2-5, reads DAMVIQNPRYQVTQFGKPVTLSCSQTLNHNVMYWYQQKSSQAPKLLFHYYDKDFNNEADTPDNFQSRRPNTSFCFLDIRSPGLGDTAMYLCATSREGLAVVQSTQYFGPGTRLLVL.

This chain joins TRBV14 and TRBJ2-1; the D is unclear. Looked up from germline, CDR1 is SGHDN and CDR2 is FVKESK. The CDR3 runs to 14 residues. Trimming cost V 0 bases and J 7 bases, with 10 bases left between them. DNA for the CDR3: TGTGCCAGCAGCCAAGATTTAGGTTGGAATGAGCAGTTCTTC. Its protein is CASSQDLGWNEQFF.

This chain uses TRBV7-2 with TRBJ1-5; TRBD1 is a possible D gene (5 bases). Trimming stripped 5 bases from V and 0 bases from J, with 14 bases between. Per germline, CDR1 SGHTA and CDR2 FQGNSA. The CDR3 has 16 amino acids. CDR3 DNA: TGTGCCAGCAGCCTTATTGCGGGGGATAGCAATCAGCCCCAGCATTTT. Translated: CASSLIAGDSNQPQHF.

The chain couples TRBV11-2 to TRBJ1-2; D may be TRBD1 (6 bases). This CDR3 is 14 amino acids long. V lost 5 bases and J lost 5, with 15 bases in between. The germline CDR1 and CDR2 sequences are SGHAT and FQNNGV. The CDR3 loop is CASSPTRTVYGYTF. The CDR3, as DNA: TGTGCCAGCAGCCCGACCCGGACAGTGTATGGCTACACCTTC.

CDR3: CASSEGLAGGTETQYF. For the CDR3, the DNA is TGTGCCAGCAGCGAAGGCCTAGCGGGAGGAACGGAGACCCAGTACTTC. The chain is built from TRBV9 and TRBJ2-5; 11 nucleotides line up with TRBD2. The CDR3 covers 16 residues. V lost 3 bases to trimming and J lost 5 bases; unmatched junction nucleotides: 9. The V gene's germline CDR1 is SGDLS and CDR2 YYNGEE.

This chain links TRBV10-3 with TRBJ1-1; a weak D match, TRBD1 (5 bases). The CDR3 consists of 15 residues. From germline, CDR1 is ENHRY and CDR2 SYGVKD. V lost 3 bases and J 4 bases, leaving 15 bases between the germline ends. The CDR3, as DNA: TGTGCCATCAGTGATAGGATTGCGGGGGTCACTGAAGCTTTCTTT. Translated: CAISDRIAGVTEAFF.

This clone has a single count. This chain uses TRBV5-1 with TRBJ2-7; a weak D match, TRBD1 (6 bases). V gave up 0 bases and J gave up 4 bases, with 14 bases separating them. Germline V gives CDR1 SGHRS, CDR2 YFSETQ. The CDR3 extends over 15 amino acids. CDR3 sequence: CASSLVGASKYEQYF. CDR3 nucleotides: TGCGCCAGCAGCTTGGTGGGGGCTAGCAAGTACGAGCAGTACTTC. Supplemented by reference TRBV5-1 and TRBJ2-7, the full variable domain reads KAGVTQTPRYLIKTRGQQVTLSCSPISGHRSVSWYQQTPGQGLQFLFEYFSETQRNKGNFPGRFSGRQFSNSRSEMNVSTLELGDSALYLCASSLVGASKYEQYFGPGTRLTVT.

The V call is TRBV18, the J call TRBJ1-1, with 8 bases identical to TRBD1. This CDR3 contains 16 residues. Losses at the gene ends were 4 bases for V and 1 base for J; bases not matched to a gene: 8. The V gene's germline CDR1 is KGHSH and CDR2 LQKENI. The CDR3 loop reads CASSRTGGSSNTEAFF. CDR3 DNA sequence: TGTGCCAGCTCACGTACAGGGGGGAGTTCGAACACTGAAGCTTTCTTT.

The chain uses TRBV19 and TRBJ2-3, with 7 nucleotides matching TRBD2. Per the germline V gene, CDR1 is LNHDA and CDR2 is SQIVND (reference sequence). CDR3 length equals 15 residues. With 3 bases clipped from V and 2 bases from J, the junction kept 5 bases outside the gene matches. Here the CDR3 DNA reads TGTGCCAGTAGTATCGAGCGGGGCTTCACAGATACGCAGTATTTT. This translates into CASSIERGFTDTQYF.

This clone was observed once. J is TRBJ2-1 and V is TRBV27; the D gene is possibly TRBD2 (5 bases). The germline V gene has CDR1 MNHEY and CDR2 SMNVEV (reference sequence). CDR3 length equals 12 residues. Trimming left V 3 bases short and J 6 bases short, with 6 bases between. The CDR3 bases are TGTGCCAGCAGTTTGGGGAGCAATGAGCAGTTCTTC. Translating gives CASSLGSNEQFF.

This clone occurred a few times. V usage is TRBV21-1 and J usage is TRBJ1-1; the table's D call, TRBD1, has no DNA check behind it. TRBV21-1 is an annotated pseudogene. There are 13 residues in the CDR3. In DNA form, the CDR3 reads TGTGCCAGCCTTCCGGTCGTCGACAGCGAAGCTTTCTTT. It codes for CASLPVVDSEAFF.

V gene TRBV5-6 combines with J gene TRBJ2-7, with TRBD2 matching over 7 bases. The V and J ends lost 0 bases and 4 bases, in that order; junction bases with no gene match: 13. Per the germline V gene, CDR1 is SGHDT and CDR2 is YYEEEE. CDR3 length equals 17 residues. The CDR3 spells CASSLGVSWEGRYEQYF. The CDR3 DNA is TGTGCCAGCAGCTTGGGCGTTTCGTGGGAGGGCCGATACGAGCAGTACTTC.

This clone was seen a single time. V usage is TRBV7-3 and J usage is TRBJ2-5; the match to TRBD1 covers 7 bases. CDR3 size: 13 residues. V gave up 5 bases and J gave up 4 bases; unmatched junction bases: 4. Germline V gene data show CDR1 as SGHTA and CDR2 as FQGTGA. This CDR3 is CASSTTGTETQYF. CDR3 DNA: TGTGCCAGCAGCACGACAGGGACAGAGACCCAGTACTTC.